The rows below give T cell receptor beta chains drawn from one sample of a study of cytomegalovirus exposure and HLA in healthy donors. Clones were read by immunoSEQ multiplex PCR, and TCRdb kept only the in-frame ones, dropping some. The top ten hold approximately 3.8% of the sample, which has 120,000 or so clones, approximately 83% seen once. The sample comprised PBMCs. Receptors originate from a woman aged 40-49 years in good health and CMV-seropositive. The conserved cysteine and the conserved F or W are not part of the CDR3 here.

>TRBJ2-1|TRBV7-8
ASSRGNEQF
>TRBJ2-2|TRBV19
ASRPRQGFPGELF
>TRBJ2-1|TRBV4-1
ASSLPGEQF
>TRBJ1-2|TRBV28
ASSGPERGYGYT
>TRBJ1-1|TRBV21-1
ASSAISRGVNTEAF
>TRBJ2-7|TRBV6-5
ASSYSLLSSYEQY
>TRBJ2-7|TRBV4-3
ASSTSGRAGEQY
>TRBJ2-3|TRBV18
ASSPASGTQY
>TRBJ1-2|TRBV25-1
ASSDYRSYT
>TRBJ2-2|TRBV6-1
ASGGLQGNGELF
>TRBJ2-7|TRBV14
ASSQGSAGRLDEQY
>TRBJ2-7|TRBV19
ASSKSRDSYEQY
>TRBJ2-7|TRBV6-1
ASTGSYEQY
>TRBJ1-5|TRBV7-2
ASSFVRSQPQH
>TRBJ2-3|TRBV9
ASSHRAGVGVTLGPDTQY
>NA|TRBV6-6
ASSYRGSGSSEQY
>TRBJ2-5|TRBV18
ASSPLGGDQETQY
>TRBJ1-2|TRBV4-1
ASSLSRTVDGYT